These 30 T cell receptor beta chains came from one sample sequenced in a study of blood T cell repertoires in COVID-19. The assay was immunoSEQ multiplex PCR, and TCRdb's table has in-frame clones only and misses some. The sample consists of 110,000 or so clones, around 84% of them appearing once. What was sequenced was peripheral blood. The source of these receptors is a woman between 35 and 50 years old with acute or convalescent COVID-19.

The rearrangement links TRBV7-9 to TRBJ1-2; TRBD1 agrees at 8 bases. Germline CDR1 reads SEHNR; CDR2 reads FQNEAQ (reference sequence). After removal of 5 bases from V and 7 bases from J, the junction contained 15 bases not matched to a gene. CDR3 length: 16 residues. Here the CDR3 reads CASSPLSGTGIRGYTF. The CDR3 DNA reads TGTGCCAGCAGCCCCTTGTCCGGGACAGGAATTCGTGGCTACACCTTC.

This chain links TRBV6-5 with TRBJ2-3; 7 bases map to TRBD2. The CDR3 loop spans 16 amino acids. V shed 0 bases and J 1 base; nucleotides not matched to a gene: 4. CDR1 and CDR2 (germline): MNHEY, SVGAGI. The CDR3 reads CASSYSFSGGTDTQYF. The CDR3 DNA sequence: TGTGCCAGCAGTTACTCTTTCAGCGGGGGCACAGATACGCAGTATTTT.

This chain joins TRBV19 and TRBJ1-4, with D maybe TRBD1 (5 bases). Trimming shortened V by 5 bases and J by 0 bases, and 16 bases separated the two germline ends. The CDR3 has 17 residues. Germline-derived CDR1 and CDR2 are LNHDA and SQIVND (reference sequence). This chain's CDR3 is CASSFGGGSATNEKLFF. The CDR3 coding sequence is TGTGCCAGTAGTTTTGGGGGGGGTTCGGCAACTAATGAAAAACTGTTTTTT.

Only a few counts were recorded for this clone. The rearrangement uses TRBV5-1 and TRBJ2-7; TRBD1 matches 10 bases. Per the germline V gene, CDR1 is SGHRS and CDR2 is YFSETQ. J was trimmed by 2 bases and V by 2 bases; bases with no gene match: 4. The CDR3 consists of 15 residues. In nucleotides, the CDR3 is TGCGCCAGCAGCTTCCGGGACAGGGGTCCCTACGAGCAGTACTTC. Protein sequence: CASSFRDRGPYEQYF.

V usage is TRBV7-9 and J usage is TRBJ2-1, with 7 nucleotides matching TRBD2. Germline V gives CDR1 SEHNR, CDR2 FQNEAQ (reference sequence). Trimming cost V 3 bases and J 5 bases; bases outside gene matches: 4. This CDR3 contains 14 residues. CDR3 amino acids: CASSFSRGDNEQFF. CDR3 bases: TGTGCCAGCAGCTTCTCCCGGGGGGACAATGAGCAGTTCTTC.

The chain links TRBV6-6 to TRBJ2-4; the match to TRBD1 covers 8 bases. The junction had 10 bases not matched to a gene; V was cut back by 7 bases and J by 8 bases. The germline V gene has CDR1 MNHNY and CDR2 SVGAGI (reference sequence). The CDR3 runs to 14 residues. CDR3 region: CASTPQGDRHIQYF. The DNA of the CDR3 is TGTGCCAGCACTCCACAGGGGGACAGACACATTCAGTACTTC.

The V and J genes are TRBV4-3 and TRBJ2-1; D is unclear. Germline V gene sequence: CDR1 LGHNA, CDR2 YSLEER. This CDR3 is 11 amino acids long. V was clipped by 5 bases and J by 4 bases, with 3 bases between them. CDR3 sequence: CASSSYNEQFF. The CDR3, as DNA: TGCGCCAGCAGCTCGTACAATGAGCAGTTCTTC.

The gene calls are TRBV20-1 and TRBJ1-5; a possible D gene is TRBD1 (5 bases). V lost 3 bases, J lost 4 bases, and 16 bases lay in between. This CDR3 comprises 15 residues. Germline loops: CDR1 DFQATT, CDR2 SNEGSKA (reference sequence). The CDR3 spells CSASTQDIANQPQHF. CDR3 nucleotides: TGCAGTGCTAGTACGCAGGACATAGCAAATCAGCCCCAGCATTTT.

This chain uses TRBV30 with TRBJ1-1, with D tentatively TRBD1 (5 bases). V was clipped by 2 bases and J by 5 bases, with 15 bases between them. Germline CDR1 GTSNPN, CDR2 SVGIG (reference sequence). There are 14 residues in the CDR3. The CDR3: CAWSFGRTRTEAFF. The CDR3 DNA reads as TGTGCCTGGAGTTTTGGACGGACAAGGACTGAAGCTTTCTTT.

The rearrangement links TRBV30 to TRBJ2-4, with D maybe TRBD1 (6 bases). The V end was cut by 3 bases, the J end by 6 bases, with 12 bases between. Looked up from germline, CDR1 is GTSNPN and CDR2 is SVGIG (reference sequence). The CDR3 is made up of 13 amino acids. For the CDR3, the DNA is TGTGCCTGGAGCACCCGAGGGGGAAACATTCAGTACTTC. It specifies CAWSTRGGNIQYF.

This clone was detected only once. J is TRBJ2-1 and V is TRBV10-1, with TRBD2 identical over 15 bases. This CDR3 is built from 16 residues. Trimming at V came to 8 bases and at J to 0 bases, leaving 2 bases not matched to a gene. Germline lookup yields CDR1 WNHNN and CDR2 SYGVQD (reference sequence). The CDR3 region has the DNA TGCGCCAGCGGGACTAGCGGGGGGAGCTCCTACAATGAGCAGTTCTTC. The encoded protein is CASGTSGGSSYNEQFF.

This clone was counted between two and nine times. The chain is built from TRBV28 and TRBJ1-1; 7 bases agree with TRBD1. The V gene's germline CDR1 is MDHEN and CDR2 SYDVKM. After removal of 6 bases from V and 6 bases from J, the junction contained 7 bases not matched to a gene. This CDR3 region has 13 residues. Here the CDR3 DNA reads TGTGCCAGCAGAGAACAGGGGAAGCCTGAAGCTTTCTTT. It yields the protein CASREQGKPEAFF.

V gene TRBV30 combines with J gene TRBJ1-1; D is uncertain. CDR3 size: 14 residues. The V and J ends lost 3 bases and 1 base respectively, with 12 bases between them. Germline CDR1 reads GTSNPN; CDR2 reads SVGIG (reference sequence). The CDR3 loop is CAWRLGGRNTEAFF. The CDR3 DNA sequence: TGTGCCTGGAGGTTAGGAGGGCGGAACACTGAAGCTTTCTTT.

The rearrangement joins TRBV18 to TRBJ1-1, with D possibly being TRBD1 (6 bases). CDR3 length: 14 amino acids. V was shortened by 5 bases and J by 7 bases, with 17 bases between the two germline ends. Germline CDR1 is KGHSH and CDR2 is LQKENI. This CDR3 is CASSSDYGGVEAFF. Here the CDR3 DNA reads TGTGCCAGCTCAAGTGATTATGGGGGCGTTGAAGCTTTCTTT.

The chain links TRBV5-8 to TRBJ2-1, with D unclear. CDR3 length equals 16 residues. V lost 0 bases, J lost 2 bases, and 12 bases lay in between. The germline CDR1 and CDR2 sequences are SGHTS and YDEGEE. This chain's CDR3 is CASSLVVAPTYNEQFF. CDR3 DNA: TGTGCCAGCAGCTTGGTCGTCGCGCCTACCTACAATGAGCAGTTCTTC.

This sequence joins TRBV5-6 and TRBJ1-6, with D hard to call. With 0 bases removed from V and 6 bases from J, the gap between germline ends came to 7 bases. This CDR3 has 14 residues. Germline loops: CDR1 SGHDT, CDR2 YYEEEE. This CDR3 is CASSLGQINSPLHF. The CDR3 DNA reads TGTGCCAGCAGCTTGGGGCAGATTAATTCACCCCTCCACTTT. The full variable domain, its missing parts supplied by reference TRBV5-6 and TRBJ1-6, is DAGVTQSPTHLIKTRGQQVTLRCSPKSGHDTVSWYQQALGQGPQFIFQYYEEEERQRGNFPDRFSGHQFPNYSSELNVNALLLGDSALYLCASSLGQINSPLHFGNGTRLTVT.

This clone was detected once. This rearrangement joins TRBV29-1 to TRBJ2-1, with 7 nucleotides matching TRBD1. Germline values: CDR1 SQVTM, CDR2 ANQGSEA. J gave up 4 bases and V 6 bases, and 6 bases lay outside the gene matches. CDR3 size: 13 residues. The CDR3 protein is CSVRTGPYNEQFF. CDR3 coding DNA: TGCAGCGTGAGGACAGGACCTTACAATGAGCAGTTCTTC.

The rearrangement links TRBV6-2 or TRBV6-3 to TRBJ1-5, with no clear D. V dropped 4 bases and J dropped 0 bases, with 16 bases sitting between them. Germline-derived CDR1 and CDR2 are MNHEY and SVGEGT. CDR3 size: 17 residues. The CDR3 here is CASSFSSGRSSNQPQHF. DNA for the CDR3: TGTGCCAGCAGTTTTTCCTCGGGGAGAAGTAGCAATCAGCCCCAGCATTTT.

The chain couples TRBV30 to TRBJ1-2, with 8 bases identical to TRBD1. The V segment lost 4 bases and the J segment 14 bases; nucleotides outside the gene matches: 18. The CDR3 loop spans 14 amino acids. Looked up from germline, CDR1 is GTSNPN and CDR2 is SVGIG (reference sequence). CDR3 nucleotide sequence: TGTGCCTGGACCGCCATCGACAGGGGTTACCATTGGACCTTC. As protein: CAWTAIDRGYHWTF.

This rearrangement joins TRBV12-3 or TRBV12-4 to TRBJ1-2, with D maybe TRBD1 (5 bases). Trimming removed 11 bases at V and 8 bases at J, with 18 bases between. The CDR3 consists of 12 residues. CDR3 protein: CARRFGGGGYTF. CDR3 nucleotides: TGTGCCCGCCGATTCGGGGGTGGGGGCTACACCTTC.

The CDR3 region has the DNA TGTGCCAGTAGTATCTCTTTCGGGGGTGGCTATGGCTACACCTTC. This codes for CASSISFGGGYGYTF. This sequence joins TRBV19 and TRBJ1-2; maybe TRBD1 (5 bases). Germline V gene lookup returns CDR1 LNHDA and CDR2 SQIVND (reference sequence). The CDR3 is 15 residues long. Between the trimmed V and J ends, which lost 3 bases and 4 bases, there was a span of 15 bases. Variable domain in full (rest from reference TRBV19 and TRBJ1-2): DGGITQSPKYLFRKEGQNVTLSCEQNLNHDAMYWYRQDPGQGLRLIYYSQIVNDFQKGDIAEGYSVSREKKESFPLTVTSAQKNPTAFYLCASSISFGGGYGYTFGSGTRLTVV.

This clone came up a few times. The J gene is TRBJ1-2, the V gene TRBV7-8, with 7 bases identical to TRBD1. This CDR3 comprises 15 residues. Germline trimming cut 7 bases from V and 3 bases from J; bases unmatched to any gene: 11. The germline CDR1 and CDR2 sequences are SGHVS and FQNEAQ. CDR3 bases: TGTGCCAGCACTAAAAGCACAGGGGACCACTATGGCTACACCTTC. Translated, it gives CASTKSTGDHYGYTF.

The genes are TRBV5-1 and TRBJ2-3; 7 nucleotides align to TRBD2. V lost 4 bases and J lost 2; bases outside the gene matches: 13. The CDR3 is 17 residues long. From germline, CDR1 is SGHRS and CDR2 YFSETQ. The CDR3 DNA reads TGCGCCAGCAGCCGTTCGGCTCGCGGGGGTATCACAGATACGCAGTATTTT. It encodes CASSRSARGGITDTQYF.

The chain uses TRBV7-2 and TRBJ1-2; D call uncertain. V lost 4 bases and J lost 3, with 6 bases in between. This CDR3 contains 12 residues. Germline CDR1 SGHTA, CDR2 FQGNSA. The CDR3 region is CASSYSDYGYTF. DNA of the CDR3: TGTGCCAGCAGCTATTCAGACTATGGCTACACCTTC.

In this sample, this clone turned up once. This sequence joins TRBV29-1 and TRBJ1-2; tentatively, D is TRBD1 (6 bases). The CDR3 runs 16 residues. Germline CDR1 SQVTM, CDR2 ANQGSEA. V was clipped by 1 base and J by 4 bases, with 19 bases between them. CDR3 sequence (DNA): TGCAGCGTTGAAGTACGGGACACCCGAGAGTTCTATGGCTACACCTTC. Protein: CSVEVRDTREFYGYTF. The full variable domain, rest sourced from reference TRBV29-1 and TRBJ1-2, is SAVISQKPSRDICQRGTSLTIQCQVDSQVTMMFWYRQQPGQSLTLIATANQGSEATYESGFVIDKFPISRPNLTFSTLTVSNMSPEDSSIYLCSVEVRDTREFYGYTFGSGTRLTVV.

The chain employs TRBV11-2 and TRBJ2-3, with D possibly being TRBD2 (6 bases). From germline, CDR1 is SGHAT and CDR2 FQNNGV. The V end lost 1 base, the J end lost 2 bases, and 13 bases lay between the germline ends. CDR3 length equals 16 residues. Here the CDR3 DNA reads TGTGCCAGCAGCTTAGTAGTGGGGGGTATCACAGATACGCAGTATTTT. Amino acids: CASSLVVGGITDTQYF.

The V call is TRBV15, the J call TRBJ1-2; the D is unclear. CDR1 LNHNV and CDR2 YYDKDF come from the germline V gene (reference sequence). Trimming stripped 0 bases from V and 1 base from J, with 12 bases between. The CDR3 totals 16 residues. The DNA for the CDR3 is TGTGCCACCAGCAGAGATGGAGGTGTCTTTAACTATGGCTACACCTTC. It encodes CATSRDGGVFNYGYTF. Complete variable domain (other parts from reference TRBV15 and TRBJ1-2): DAMVIQNPRYQVTQFGKPVTLSCSQTLNHNVMYWYQQKSSQAPKLLFHYYDKDFNNEADTPDNFQSRRPNTSFCFLDIRSPGLGDTAMYLCATSRDGGVFNYGYTFGSGTRLTVV.

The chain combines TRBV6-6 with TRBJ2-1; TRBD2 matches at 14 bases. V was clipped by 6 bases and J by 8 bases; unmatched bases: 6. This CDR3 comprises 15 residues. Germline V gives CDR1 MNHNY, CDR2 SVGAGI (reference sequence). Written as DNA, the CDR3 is TGTGCCAGCAGGTTGACTAGCGGGGGGGGCGATGAGCAGTTCTTC. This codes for CASRLTSGGGDEQFF.

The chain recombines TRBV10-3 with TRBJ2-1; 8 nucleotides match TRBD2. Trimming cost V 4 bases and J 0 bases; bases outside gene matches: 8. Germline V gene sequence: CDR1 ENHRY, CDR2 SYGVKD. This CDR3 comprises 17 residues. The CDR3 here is CAISVSFGGGSYNEQFF. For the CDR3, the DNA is TGTGCCATCAGTGTAAGCTTCGGGGGGGGCTCCTACAATGAGCAGTTCTTC.

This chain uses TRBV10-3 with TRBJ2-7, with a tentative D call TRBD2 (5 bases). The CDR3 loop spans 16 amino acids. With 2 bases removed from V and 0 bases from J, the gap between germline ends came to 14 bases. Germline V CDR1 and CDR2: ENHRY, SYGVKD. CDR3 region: CAISEHPGVSSYEQYF. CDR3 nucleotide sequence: TGTGCCATCAGTGAGCACCCCGGGGTGAGCTCCTACGAGCAGTACTTC.